These T cell receptor beta chains were read from a single sample in a study of T cell repertoires in cytomegalovirus infection. TCRdb re-derived calls from the reads in MiXCR, one entry per CDR3 protein. The sample has 250,000 to 300,000 distinct CDR3 sequences, 12% to 15% seen once; the top ten hold roughly 9.7%. The sequencing input was PBMCs. Source of these receptors: a human donor in good health (CMV status not recorded). Some clones in this sample may be carry-over from other donors' samples. Each CDR3 is given with its conserved first and last residue. The D gene is left open where the match is weak. A clone size is listed for some rows: how often the clone was seen (once, few, many), or a class if it is expanded.

CASSLVGAGFMSYEQYF | TGTGCCAGCAGCTTAGTGGGTGCGGGTTTTATGTCCTACGAGCAGTACTTC | . | TRBJ2-7 | many | TRBV7-2
CASRGGGKSSYEQYF | TGTGCCAGCAGGGGGGGGGGCAAGAGCTCCTACGAGCAGTACTTC | . | TRBJ2-7 | many | TRBV4-2
CASSLNQRTGELFF | TGTGCCAGCAGCTTAAATCAGAGAACCGGGGAGCTGTTTTTT | . | TRBJ2-2 | many | TRBV7-3
CASSYPVAGGDEQFF | TGTGCCAGCAGTTACCCAGTAGCGGGAGGCGATGAGCAGTTCTTC | TRBD2 | TRBJ2-1 | few | TRBV6-2/TRBV6-3
CSGLCTGQGPNSPLHF | TGCAGCGGACTATGCACGGGACAGGGACCTAATTCACCCCTCCACTTT | TRBD1 | TRBJ1-6 | . | TRBV29-1
CSARPTMNTEAFF | TGCAGTGCTAGACCGACAATGAACACTGAAGCTTTCTTT | . | TRBJ1-1 | few | TRBV20-1
CASTPGQAFNSPLHF | TGTGCCAGCACACCGGGACAGGCCTTTAATTCACCCCTCCACTTT | TRBD1 | TRBJ1-6 | many | TRBV7-2
CATSRVKKQETQYF | TGTGCCACCAGCAGAGTAAAGAAACAAGAGACCCAGTACTTC | . | TRBJ2-5 | . | TRBV15
CASSEWGRPTDTQYF | TGTGCCAGCAGTGAATGGGGCAGACCCACAGATACGCAGTATTTT | . | TRBJ2-3 | . | TRBV25-1
CASSVRGVGVEQYF | TGTGCCAGCAGTGTCCGCGGAGTTGGGGTCGAGCAGTACTTC | . | TRBJ2-7 | many | TRBV28
CASSHRQGEQFF | TGTGCCAGCAGTCATCGACAGGGCGAGCAGTTCTTC | TRBD1 | TRBJ2-1 | many | TRBV12-3/TRBV12-4
CASRPLAGRDTQYF | TGTGCCAGCAGGCCACTAGCGGGAAGAGATACGCAGTATTTT | TRBD2 | TRBJ2-3 | many | TRBV6-2/TRBV6-3
CSAVHLPGSYYGYTF | TGCAGTGCTGTACATCTCCCCGGTAGTTACTATGGCTACACCTTC | . | TRBJ1-2 | many | TRBV20-1
CSGVQGAGNTIYF | TGCAGCGGGGTGCAGGGGGCCGGGAACACCATATATTTT | TRBD1 | TRBJ1-3 | few | TRBV29-1
CASSGGDGAKNIQYF | TGTGCCAGCAGCGGGGGGGACGGAGCCAAAAACATTCAGTACTTC | TRBD2 | TRBJ2-4 | few | TRBV5-4
CASSIRGSATDTQYF | TGTGCCAGCAGCATACGGGGATCTGCCACAGATACGCAGTATTTT | . | TRBJ2-3 | many | TRBV6-1
CSVRVQNTEAFF | TGCAGCGTCCGAGTTCAGAACACTGAAGCTTTCTTT | . | TRBJ1-1 | many | TRBV29-1
CSYLHGAGELFF | TGCAGCTACCTCCATGGGGCCGGGGAGCTGTTTTTT | . | TRBJ2-2 | . | TRBV29-1
CASGEPYNEQFF | TGTGCCAGTGGGGAGCCTTACAATGAGCAGTTCTTC | . | TRBJ2-1 | many | TRBV7-3
CSARQGAVNTIYF | TGCAGCGCAAGACAGGGTGCAGTGAACACCATATATTTT | TRBD1 | TRBJ1-3 | once | TRBV29-1